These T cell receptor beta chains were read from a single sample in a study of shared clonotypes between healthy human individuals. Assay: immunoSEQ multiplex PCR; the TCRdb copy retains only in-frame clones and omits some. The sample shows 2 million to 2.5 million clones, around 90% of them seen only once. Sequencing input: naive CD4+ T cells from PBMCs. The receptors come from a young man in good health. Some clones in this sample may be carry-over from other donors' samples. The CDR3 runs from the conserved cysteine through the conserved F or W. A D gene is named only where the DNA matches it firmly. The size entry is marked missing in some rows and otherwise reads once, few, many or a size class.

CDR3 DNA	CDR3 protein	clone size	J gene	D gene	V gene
TGTGCCAGCAGGCGAACTAGCGGGCGGCCGAGCTCCTACAATGAGCAGTTCTTC	CASRRTSGRPSSYNEQFF	-	TRBJ2-1	TRBD2	TRBV28
TGCGCCAGCGCCAGGGGTAGCGGGACCTACGAGCAGTACTTC	CASARGSGTYEQYF	-	TRBJ2-7	TRBD2	TRBV5-1
TGTGCCAGTGGGCAGGGAAGCAATGAGCAGTTCTTC	CASGQGSNEQFF	-	TRBJ2-1	-	TRBV6-1
TGTGCCAGCAGTGAAGCAGGCGGGAACACTGAAGCTTTCTTT	CASSEAGGNTEAFF	few	TRBJ1-1	-	TRBV6-1
TGTGCCAGCAGCTCTAGAGGGGTTCGTGGCGGGGAGTACAATGAGCAGTTCTTC	CASSSRGVRGGEYNEQFF	-	TRBJ2-1	-	TRBV7-9
TGCGCCAGCAGCTTTGGTTCCTACGAGCAGTACTTC	CASSFGSYEQYF	-	TRBJ2-7	-	TRBV5-1
TGCGCCAGCAGCTTGGTGGCGGGGTCCTACAATGAGCAGTTCTTC	CASSLVAGSYNEQFF	-	TRBJ2-1	-	TRBV5-1
TGTGCCAGCAGCTCGATTAGACCCCAGGGGGCGGGCACTGAAGCTTTCTTT	CASSSIRPQGAGTEAFF	-	TRBJ1-1	TRBD1	TRBV5-4
TGTGCCAGCAGTTTATGGAGGGCGCAGACCGGGGAGCTGTTTTTT	CASSLWRAQTGELFF	-	TRBJ2-2	-	TRBV28
TGTGCCAGCTCATTCGCGACTGGGACACTGAACACTGAAGCTTTCTTT	CASSFATGTLNTEAFF	-	TRBJ1-1	-	TRBV18
TGTGCCAGCAGTCCGAACCCGGGGCGGGAGGATTTT	CASSPNPGREDF	few	TRBJ1-5	-	TRBV28
TGTGCCAGCAGTGAAGCGAATACGTCGGGGGAGCTGTTTTTT	CASSEANTSGELFF	-	TRBJ2-2	-	TRBV2
TGTGCCAGCAGAGCACGCTCCTACAATGAGCAGTTCTTC	CASRARSYNEQFF	-	TRBJ2-1	-	TRBV6-1
TGTGCCAGCAGACGTGCCTACGAGCAGTACTTC	CASRRAYEQYF	-	TRBJ2-7	-	TRBV28
TGTGCCAGCAGCCGGACAGGGCCAACCTACGAGCAGTACTTC	CASSRTGPTYEQYF	-	TRBJ2-7	TRBD1	TRBV11-2
TGTGCCAGCAGTTCCCTGGGAGAGCAGTTCTTC	CASSSLGEQFF	once	TRBJ2-1	-	TRBV27
TGTGCCAGTAGTGAGGACAGGGGGCGACCCTACGAGCAGTACTTC	CASSEDRGRPYEQYF	-	TRBJ2-7	TRBD1	TRBV19
TGTGCCTGGAGCCGCGAGGAGACCCAGTACTTC	CAWSREETQYF	once	TRBJ2-5	-	TRBV30
TGTGCCAGCAGTGTCTCAGGGGGCGGAGGTGGCTACACCTTC	CASSVSGGGGGYTF	-	TRBJ1-2	TRBD1	TRBV28
TGTGCCAGCACGGTGAACACTGAAGCTTTCTTT	CASTVNTEAFF	-	TRBJ1-1	-	TRBV2
TGTGCCAGCAGTCAAGGGAGGAGCTCTGGAAACACCATATATTTT	CASSQGRSSGNTIYF	-	TRBJ1-3	-	TRBV27
TGCGCCAGCAGCTTGGATACAGGGGGCAGGGAGCTGTTTTTT	CASSLDTGGRELFF	-	TRBJ2-2	TRBD1	TRBV5-1
TGTGCCAGCAGTTCCCACGGGGGAAACTATGGCTACACCTTC	CASSSHGGNYGYTF	-	TRBJ1-2	-	TRBV6-6
TGTGCCAGCAGCAGAGGGACTAGCGGGGGGACCCAGTACTTC	CASSRGTSGGTQYF	-	TRBJ2-5	TRBD2	TRBV9
TGTGCCAGCAGCTTGGGGGCTAGCGGTAGCTCCTACGAGCAGTACTTC	CASSLGASGSSYEQYF	-	TRBJ2-7	TRBD2	TRBV5-4
TGTGCCAGCAGCTTAGGGACTAGCGGGACTTACGAGCAGTACTTC	CASSLGTSGTYEQYF	-	TRBJ2-7	TRBD2	TRBV7-2
TGTGCCAGCAGCCTCACGTGGCAGGACGGGGAACAGTACTTC	CASSLTWQDGEQYF	-	TRBJ2-7	-	TRBV6-1